This T cell receptor beta chain comes out of a study of identical twins. Study results and caveats: For out-of-frame alpha sequences shared by twins, low generation probability was in excess.

Each cDNA held unique molecular identifiers, and template switching gave it a universal primer site. In TCRdb, the 5' RACE reads were re-called with MiXCR into one record per CDR3 protein. The table has fewer than 500,000 distinct CDR3 sequences, approximately 24% seen once; the top ten hold 2.5% to 3.5%. Points on this clonotype: Its target is not known.

The CDR3 covers 15 residues. The germline V gene has CDR1 SNHLY and CDR2 FYNNEI. Trimming removed 4 bases from V and 2 bases from J; junction bases left unmatched: 3. This same sample was also part of a study on T cells expressing NK-cell markers. That report adds: Investigators obtained TCR beta repertoires from sorted CD3+CD56+NKG2C+, CD3+CD56+NKG2C- and CD3+CD56-NKG2C+ T cells. In several experiments, sorting was restricted to alpha-beta TCR T cells by an anti-gamma-delta TCR antibody.

The chain employs TRBV2 and TRBJ2-1; 9 nucleotides line up with TRBD2. Sample: CD4+ T cells sorted from blood. The sequence came from a young woman in good health. CDR3 nucleotide sequence: TGTGCCAGCAGTGCGCGGGAGGGCCCCTACAATGAGCAGTTCTTC. It yields the protein CASSAREGPYNEQFF.